The clone carrying this TCR beta chain is medium-sized in the sample. Its matching antigen is unknown. CDR1 is SGHRS, CDR2 YFSETQ, per germline. The germline V and J ends were trimmed by 4 bases and 3 bases, with 14 bases remaining between them. The CDR3 runs to 14 residues. These data come from a study of OX40 agonist ivuxolimab in advanced cancers. Broader study findings: On average, a greater number of expanded clones characterised CD8+ T cells relative to CD4+.

This table comes from immunoSEQ multiplex PCR, and its TCRdb copy is limited to in-frame clones, with some not included. This table has 43,000 or so clones, approximately 90% appearing once. The TCR originated in an adult with an advanced solid tumor such as melanoma, head and neck, liver or kidney cancer. Material: CD4+ or CD8+ T cells sorted from blood, obtained in a trial of the OX40 agonist ivuxolimab. The rearrangement uses TRBV5-1 and TRBJ2-7; D gene unclear. CDR3 residues: CASSRTEFGYEQYF. Written as DNA, the CDR3 is TGCGCCAGCAGCAGGACGGAGTTTGGCTACGAGCAGTACTTC.